The source of this T cell receptor (beta chain) is a study of cytomegalovirus exposure and HLA in healthy donors. Study-wide context: Approximately 77 million unique TCRs from HLA-typed donors were held in an early release of data.

With 60 Vbeta and 13 Jbeta primers, the PCR was carried out. Method: immunoSEQ multiplex PCR; TCRdb's copy keeps in-frame clones and lacks some. The sample has around 130,000 clones, about four fifths seen once; the top ten hold less than 0.75%. On this clone: The target antigen is unknown.

V lost 1 base and J 4 bases, leaving 8 bases between the germline ends. This CDR3 has 14 amino acids. CDR1 and CDR2 (germline): MNHNS, SASEGT. Overall study findings and caveats: The study listed 150 to 200 cytomegalovirus-associated TCR beta chains. Specificity of a few CMV-associated chains for CMV antigens was verified in vitro.

Sequenced input: PBMCs. The gene calls are TRBV6-1 and TRBJ1-3; possibly TRBD1 for D (6 bases). This sequence was found in a man between 18 and 29 years old in good health and CMV-seronegative. The DNA of the CDR3 is TGTGCCAGCAGTGAAGGGGGGCACGGAAACACCATATATTTT. It is translated as CASSEGGHGNTIYF.